This T cell receptor (beta chain) was recovered during a study of blood T cell repertoires in COVID-19. On the study more broadly: T cells, B-cell-depleted T cells, or PBMCs supplied cDNA or gDNA.

V was pared by 0 bases and J by 7 bases, with 19 bases between. The CDR3 sequence is 16 residues long. Per germline, CDR1 MNHEY and CDR2 SVGAGI. Methods used by the authors: It was from reference gene primer amplification that nucleated cell counts were estimated. Produced via immunoSEQ multiplex PCR; TCRdb's table is partial and in-frame only. The V and J calls and the clone size are those of that table, but D and trimming were determined from the DNA. This sample carries under 200,000 clones, under 90% of them seen once, and the ten largest clones take roughly 1.9%. The chain couples TRBV6-5 to TRBJ2-7; D possibly corresponds to TRBD1 (6 bases). The clonotype originates from a woman aged 80 or older with acute or convalescent COVID-19. Material for sequencing was peripheral blood. CDR3 coding DNA: TGTGCCAGCAGTTACTCGGACCCCGGAGTAAGGGGGGAGCAGTACTTC. Translation gives CASSYSDPGVRGEQYF.